Shown below are 9 T cell receptor beta chains from a single sample sequenced in a study of blood T cell repertoires in COVID-19. The method was immunoSEQ multiplex PCR; TCRdb's version includes in-frame clones alone and lacks a portion of them. The sample records some 390,000 clones, about nine tenths being singletons. The sample was peripheral blood. The receptors originated from a woman aged 35 to 49 with COVID-19, enrolled during active disease.

The V and J genes are TRBV4-3 and TRBJ2-7; 7 bases match TRBD1. CDR1 and CDR2 (germline): LGHNA, YSLEER. V was pared by 4 bases and J by 0 bases, with 6 bases of the junction left unmatched. The CDR3 totals 15 residues. Here the CDR3 DNA reads TGCGCCAGCAGCCGGATGACAGGGAGCTCCTACGAGCAGTACTTC. Residues: CASSRMTGSSYEQYF.

This chain links TRBV19 with TRBJ1-2; 7 bases align to TRBD1. The germline gives CDR1 LNHDA, CDR2 SQIVND (reference sequence). The J segment lost 0 bases and the V segment lost 3 bases, leaving 4 bases of the junction unmatched. The CDR3 is made up of 15 amino acids. CDR3 in amino acids: CASSIDRASNYGYTF. The CDR3 region has the DNA TGTGCCAGTAGTATCGACAGGGCATCTAACTATGGCTACACCTTC.

This rearrangement joins TRBV19 to TRBJ1-5; the D is unclear. CDR1 is LNHDA, CDR2 SQIVND, per germline (reference sequence). The ends were cut back, 3 bases at V and 0 bases at J, with 6 bases in the middle. The CDR3 is 14 residues long. The DNA of the CDR3 is TGTGCCAGTAGTATTCAACATAGCAATCAGCCCCAGCATTTT. It encodes CASSIQHSNQPQHF.

CDR3 region: CASSEAPEGQPQHF. CDR3 coding DNA: TGTGCCAGCAGTGAAGCCCCAGAGGGACAGCCCCAGCATTTT. The chain links TRBV6-1 to TRBJ1-5; no clear D gene. The germline V gene encodes CDR1 MNHNS and CDR2 SASEGT. V lost 0 bases to trimming and J lost 7 bases, with 10 bases between them. This CDR3 region has 14 residues.

For the CDR3, the DNA is TGTGCCAGCAGCAAGAACTGGCAGGGTTACGAAACTGAAGCTTTCTTT. Protein sequence: CASSKNWQGYETEAFF. The chain is built from TRBV5-6 and TRBJ1-1; TRBD1 might be the D (5 bases). Germline V gene sequence: CDR1 SGHDT, CDR2 YYEEEE. The CDR3 contains 16 residues. V dropped 4 bases and J dropped 5 bases, with 21 bases sitting between them. Based on the CDR3 plus reference TRBV5-6 and TRBJ1-1, the full variable domain is DAGVTQSPTHLIKTRGQQVTLRCSPKSGHDTVSWYQQALGQGPQFIFQYYEEEERQRGNFPDRFSGHQFPNYSSELNVNALLLGDSALYLCASSKNWQGYETEAFFGQGTRLTVV.

The V gene is TRBV7-6, the J gene TRBJ1-1; D perhaps matches TRBD1 (5 bases). The V end was cut by 1 base, the J end by 0 bases, with 9 bases between. Germline loops: CDR1 SGHVS, CDR2 FNYEAQ. CDR3 length equals 15 residues. The DNA of the CDR3 is TGTGCCAGCAGCTTAGGGGAGGGGATGAACACTGAAGCTTTCTTT. It codes for CASSLGEGMNTEAFF.

This chain joins TRBV28 and TRBJ1-2; tentatively, D is TRBD1 (5 bases). Trimming removed 6 bases at V and 6 bases at J, with 14 bases between. Germline V gene sequence: CDR1 MDHEN, CDR2 SYDVKM. The CDR3 loop spans 13 amino acids. The CDR3 bases are TGTGCCAGCAGCCAGCCAAGGGGCAATGGCTACACCTTC. Encoded protein: CASSQPRGNGYTF.

This clone was detected a few times. Other DNA sequences in the same sample also yield this CDR3. This chain connects TRBV7-2 to TRBJ1-5; D is ambiguous. Germline CDR1 and CDR2: SGHTA and FQGNSA. V was clipped by 3 bases and J by 5 bases, with 8 bases between them. CDR3 length: 13 residues. The CDR3 loop is CASSLVVDQPQHF. The CDR3 DNA reads TGTGCCAGCAGCTTGGTGGTAGATCAGCCCCAGCATTTT.

The genes are TRBV18 and TRBJ1-4; D call uncertain. Trimming pared 0 bases from V and 3 bases from J, leaving 5 bases between. The germline V gene encodes CDR1 KGHSH and CDR2 LQKENI. This CDR3 spans 14 amino acids. The CDR3 protein is CASSPPAANEKLFF. In DNA form, the CDR3 reads TGTGCCAGCTCACCACCGGCGGCTAATGAAAAACTGTTTTTT.